The rows below give T cell receptor beta chains drawn from one sample of a study of CD8 T cells in ankylosing spondylitis. TCRdb called the 5' RACE reads again in MiXCR, with one record for every CDR3 protein. Among over 75,000 distinct CDR3 sequences, about 9% were seen once, and the ten largest hold 4.5% to 5.5%. The sample comprised blood, either unsorted or a sorted T cell fraction (not recorded which). The receptors stem from a male donor with ankylosing spondylitis or in good health (not recorded which). CDR3s leave out the opening cysteine and the closing phenylalanine or tryptophan. Fields, in order: V gene, J gene, CDR3 protein.

>TRBV27|TRBJ2-7
ASSFSAGGYEQY
>TRBV10-1|TRBJ2-1
ATRRRRESSYNEQF
>TRBV12-3/TRBV12-4|TRBJ1-5
ASRPPGQANQPQH
>TRBV7-4|TRBJ2-7
ASSLVIYEQY
>TRBV11-2|TRBJ2-6
ASSFGRPGANVLT
>TRBV24-1|TRBJ1-5
ATSAGNQPQH
>TRBV7-8|TRBJ2-1
ASSLLAGGPHNEQF
>TRBV12-3/TRBV12-4|TRBJ1-1
ASSSTTGGWTEAF
>TRBV5-1|TRBJ2-7
ASSVGRSNAYEQY
>TRBV4-2|TRBJ2-1
ASSQVGGAGGGNEQF
>TRBV28|TRBJ1-1
ASSDQGARTEAF
>TRBV28|TRBJ2-7
ASTQDRGYSEQY
>TRBV7-8|TRBJ2-1
ASSLDRRAYNEQF
>TRBV7-9|TRBJ2-7
ASRGTGQGDLYEQY
>TRBV27|TRBJ2-2
ASSRRGRVTGELF
>TRBV21-1|TRBJ2-5
ASSITTATQY
>TRBV13|TRBJ2-1
ASSLLGRNEQF
>TRBV7-7|TRBJ2-1
ASSLGQGADEQF
>TRBV29-1|TRBJ2-5
SGADRGTATQY
>TRBV7-6|TRBJ2-1
ASSPGRITGSEQF
>TRBV20-1|TRBJ2-1
SAHPNGNNEQF
>TRBV21-1|TRBJ1-5
ASSKGEGQERSSNQPQH
>TRBV5-1|TRBJ1-6
ASSPREGNSPLH
>TRBV7-2|TRBJ2-3
ASSFAGGPTDTQY
>TRBV13|TRBJ2-2
ASSSTNTGELF
>TRBV5-1|TRBJ2-7
ASSLGIQEPYEQY
>TRBV4-1|TRBJ2-1
ASSQDPTRSTVNEQF
>TRBV29-1|TRBJ1-5
SVGEGSNQPQH
>TRBV29-1|TRBJ2-3
SVPDPFGTQY
>TRBV28|TRBJ2-5
ASSVEGGTQY
>TRBV6-5|TRBJ2-5
ASSYGLAGKKETQY
>TRBV5-1|TRBJ2-3
ASSLAYRGLADTQY
>TRBV3-1|TRBJ2-7
ASSQEGGTAFSYEQY
>TRBV18|TRBJ2-2
ASSLRGQWNTGELF
>TRBV6-1|TRBJ1-1
ASSPPGQGRTEAF
>TRBV4-2|TRBJ2-2
ASRLGAAGELF
>TRBV2|TRBJ1-3
ASSERRWSSGNTIY
>TRBV2|TRBJ1-2
ASSPPEGYGYT
>TRBV4-2|TRBJ2-2
ASSQELAGGPVTGELF
>TRBV30|TRBJ2-1
AWSVRRSYNEQF
>TRBV27|TRBJ2-3
ASSHHRQGAPDTQY
>TRBV15|TRBJ2-3
ATSRPTSQITDTQY
>TRBV5-6|TRBJ2-3
ASSSGQGTDTQY
>TRBV28|TRBJ1-1
ASSLGQGQGNTEAF
>TRBV2|TRBJ1-6
ASSGQGDISPLH
>TRBV28|TRBJ2-7
ASSLSRPQGAREQY
>TRBV28|TRBJ2-3
ASTFLDGRTDTQY
>TRBV9|TRBJ2-4
ASLGQGENIQY